This T cell receptor beta chain appears in the sequencing data of a study of vaccination effects on CD4 cells after COVID-19. Sequencing in the ViraFEST assay came after antigen-specific CD4+ T cells had been expanded with viral peptide pools, which were used to stimulate PBMC. The culture ran for nine to eleven days, and then CD4+ T cells were isolated. Vaccine recipients had no previous SARS-CoV-2 infection; their nucleocapsid antibodies were negative. Half the medium was swapped for IL-2 medium on days 3 and 7. With regard to this clone: Its specificity is unknown.

Method: immunoSEQ multiplex PCR; TCRdb's copy keeps in-frame clones and lacks some. The data hold some 59,000 clones, with around 75% observed a single time. This sample comprised CD4+ T cells from PBMCs cultured with HCoV-229E spike peptides, obtained before COVID-19 vaccination. This clonotype was sampled from a human donor who received a COVID-19 vaccine.

For the CDR3, the DNA is TGTGCCAGCAGTTTATTTAATACGGGAGATACGCAGTATTTT. Its translation: CASSLFNTGDTQYF. The chain carries TRBV28 and TRBJ2-3; D is undetermined. V lost 1 base and J 5 bases, leaving 10 bases between the germline ends. Germline values: CDR1 MDHEN, CDR2 SYDVKM. CDR3 length: 14 amino acids.